This TCR beta chain is drawn from a study of T cell repertoires in cytomegalovirus infection (dated 2019 in TCRdb). About the investigation overall: Alongside well-studied HLA-B-restricted epitopes, the peptide stimulations were aimed at recently identified HLA-C-restricted CMV epitopes, whose presentation resists viral immunomodulation. Donor HLA type was relevant to the analysis, because carriage of CMV infection together with the matching HLA type was indicated by public TCR beta signatures.

The sequencer listed for this sample is Illumina HiSeq 1500. TCRdb handled the public reads itself, with Q25 trimming in fastp and clone calling in MiXCR, and kept productive beta chains. Here each entry gathers all rows of one CDR3 protein and keeps the most common genes and DNA. Across this sample there are 110,000 to 150,000 distinct CDR3 sequences, with over 25% seen only once. Jointly, the top ten make up around half of the sample. Reading the germline V gene gives CDR1 MDHEN and CDR2 SYDVKM. Here V drops 5 bases and J drops 8 bases, and the junction holds 2 bases not matched to any gene. Counted from cysteine to phenylalanine, this CDR3 has 13 amino acids. The CDR3 DNA has 39 bases and is translated from base 1. The label giving this sample's treatment or condition can be read as: in vitro stimulation with specific CMV peptide epitopes to enrich CMV-specific T cells. Concerning this clonotype: No antigen is known for it. No base qualities exist here, and no much larger clone lies one base off it.

Overall study results and their limits: In the ex vivo response, HLA-C-restricted CMV-specific TCR beta clonotypes were dominant, and in two of eight donors the single most frequent clonotype came from this HLA-C-restricted group. In both this cohort and an independent roughly 400-donor cohort, the cumulative frequency of public TCR beta family members distinguished carriers of CMV infection plus the relevant HLA type.

In this chain, TRBV28 is recombined with TRBJ2-5; the central 13 bases match TRBD2. The source of this sequence is a human donor in good health (CMV status not recorded). Some clones in this sample may be carry-over from other donors' samples. Sequenced here: CD8+ T cells from cultured PBMCs, sampled from culture after CMV antigen stimulation. The nucleotide sequence is TGTGCCAGCAGTGGACTAGCGGGGGAAACCCAGTACTTC. This codes for CASSGLAGETQYF.